These 29 T cell receptor beta chains came from one sample sequenced in a study of cytomegalovirus exposure and HLA in healthy donors. The PCR had 60 Vbeta and 13 Jbeta primers. The assay was immunoSEQ multiplex PCR, and TCRdb's table has in-frame clones only and misses some. This table has approximately 200,000 clones, approximately 80% appearing once. Material for sequencing was PBMCs. The receptors here all came from a boy aged 2 to 10 in good health and CMV-seronegative.

The chain is built from TRBV27 and TRBJ2-5, with 10 bases identical to TRBD2. The CDR3 loop spans 15 amino acids. V lost 4 bases to trimming and J lost 1 base; unmatched junction nucleotides: 3. Germline-derived CDR1 and CDR2 are MNHEY and SMNVEV (reference sequence). The DNA of the CDR3 is TGTGCCAGCAGTTCAACTAGCGGGACCCAAGAGACCCAGTACTTC. Protein: CASSSTSGTQETQYF.

In this sample, this clone turned up once. The rearrangement links TRBV2 to TRBJ2-7, with 7 positions matching TRBD1. J lost 5 bases, V lost 6 bases, and 7 bases had no gene match. The germline gives CDR1 SNHLY, CDR2 FYNNEI. The CDR3 has 13 amino acids. CDR3 nucleotides: TGTGCCAGCAGGGCCGGGACAGTCGACGAGCAGTACTTC. Translation: CASRAGTVDEQYF. Combining the CDR3 with reference TRBV2 and TRBJ2-7 gives the whole variable domain EPEVTQTPSHQVTQMGQEVILRCVPISNHLYFYWYRQILGQKVEFLVSFYNNEISEKSEIFDDQFSVERPDGSNFTLKIRSTKLEDSAMYFCASRAGTVDEQYFGPGTRLTVT.

V and J are TRBV19 and TRBJ1-4; TRBD1 matches at 7 bases. Germline trimming cut 7 bases from V and 9 bases from J; bases unmatched to any gene: 17. This CDR3 spans 16 amino acids. Germline CDR1 LNHDA, CDR2 SQIVND (reference sequence). The chain's CDR3 is CASTNAHRGGSQKLFF. As DNA, the CDR3 is TGTGCCAGTACCAATGCCCACAGGGGTGGGTCGCAAAAACTGTTTTTT.

The genes are TRBV11-2 and TRBJ2-5; 9 nucleotides match TRBD2. Germline V gene data show CDR1 as SGHAT and CDR2 as FQNNGV. The CDR3 loop spans 16 amino acids. Trimming took 5 bases from V and 6 from J; bases not matched to a gene: 13. The chain's CDR3 is CASSRLAGLPGKTQYF. In nucleotides, the CDR3 is TGTGCCAGCAGCCGCCTAGCGGGGCTGCCGGGGAAGACCCAGTACTTC.

V usage is TRBV4-2 and J usage is TRBJ2-5, with D possibly being TRBD2 (5 bases). Germline V gene data show CDR1 as LGHNA and CDR2 as YNFKEQ. V lost 3 bases and J lost 13, with 15 bases in between. The CDR3 consists of 12 residues. The CDR3: CASSQGREVPYF. In DNA form, the CDR3 reads TGTGCCAGCAGCCAGGGTCGGGAAGTCCCGTACTTC.

The chain joins TRBV2 to TRBJ1-2; D gene uncertain. Germline CDR1 reads SNHLY; CDR2 reads FYNNEI. The length of the CDR3 is 16 residues. The V end lost 0 bases, the J end lost 4 bases, and 15 bases lay between the germline ends. The CDR3 loop is CASSEALRRRGYGYTF. DNA of the CDR3: TGTGCCAGCAGTGAAGCGCTTCGACGGAGAGGCTATGGCTACACCTTC.

The chain carries TRBV7-8 and TRBJ2-7; D is unclear. V lost 1 base to trimming and J lost 3 bases, with 10 bases between them. Looked up from germline, CDR1 is SGHVS and CDR2 is FQNEAQ. The CDR3 runs 14 residues. This CDR3 reads CASSLEAGIYEQYF. The CDR3 nucleotides read TGTGCCAGCAGCTTAGAGGCAGGTATCTACGAGCAGTACTTC.

This chain uses TRBV27 with TRBJ2-5; weak D call: TRBD2 (5 bases). Germline-derived CDR1 and CDR2 are MNHEY and SMNVEV (reference sequence). The length of the CDR3 is 10 residues. Trimming pared 9 bases from V and 12 bases from J, leaving 14 bases between. The CDR3 DNA sequence: TGTGCCAGTGGGAGTTTCGGAGAGTACTTC. This gives the protein CASGSFGEYF.

The V call is TRBV4-3, the J call TRBJ2-3; 10 bases fit TRBD2. In germline, CDR1 is LGHNA, CDR2 YSLEER. The J segment lost 0 bases and the V segment lost 5 bases, leaving 2 bases of the junction unmatched. CDR3 length: 15 amino acids. The CDR3, as DNA: TGCGCCAGCAGCAAACTAGCGGGGAGCACAGATACGCAGTATTTT. Translating it yields CASSKLAGSTDTQYF.

The chain links TRBV6-1 to TRBJ1-6; 8 bases are shared with TRBD1. Unmatched junction bases numbered 19, after V lost 4 bases and J lost 11 bases. In germline, CDR1 is MNHNS, CDR2 SASEGT. The CDR3 consists of 18 residues. The CDR3 is CASSAGQGGSPLMAPLHF. CDR3 sequence (DNA): TGTGCCAGCAGTGCCGGACAGGGCGGCTCGCCGTTGATGGCACCCCTCCACTTT.

In this sample, this clone turned up a few times. The chain has TRBV7-9 and TRBJ2-3; 9 nucleotides agree with TRBD2. The ends lost 7 bases at V and 5 bases at J; junction bases unmatched: 10. The length of the CDR3 is 15 residues. Germline V lookup: CDR1 SEHNR, CDR2 FQNEAQ (reference sequence). CDR3 DNA sequence: TGTGCCAGCACCATAGGCGGGGGGGCCGGAGATACGCAGTATTTT. Encoded protein: CASTIGGGAGDTQYF.

A single count supports this clone. This chain joins TRBV7-9 and TRBJ2-4, with D possibly matching TRBD1 (6 bases). CDR3 length: 12 amino acids. V lost 3 bases, J lost 12 bases, and 12 bases lay in between. CDR1 and CDR2 from the germline V gene are SEHNR and FQNEAQ (reference sequence). CDR3 protein: CASSFGWGPQYF. DNA of the CDR3: TGTGCCAGCAGCTTTGGGTGGGGGCCTCAGTACTTC.

This chain uses TRBV18 with TRBJ1-1; the match to TRBD1 covers 9 bases. The CDR3 covers 14 residues. Trimming removed 4 bases from V and 6 bases from J; junction bases left unmatched: 6. Germline V CDR1 and CDR2: KGHSH, LQKENI. The CDR3 DNA reads TGTGCCAGCTCACGGTGGACAGGGGAGCCTGAAGCTTTCTTT. Residues: CASSRWTGEPEAFF.

The chain has TRBV7-9 and TRBJ1-1; D not certain. Germline V gene lookup returns CDR1 SEHNR and CDR2 FQNEAQ (reference sequence). This CDR3 comprises 13 residues. The V and J ends lost 7 bases and 9 bases respectively, with 18 bases between them. For the CDR3, the DNA is TGTGCCAGCATCACGGCACAGACACCTCAAGCTTTCTTT. The encoded protein is CASITAQTPQAFF.

The chain links TRBV7-3 to TRBJ1-5; 8 bases line up with TRBD1. Trimming at V came to 5 bases and at J to 5 bases, leaving 11 bases not matched to a gene. Germline CDR1 SGHTA, CDR2 FQGTGA. CDR3 length equals 16 residues. CDR3 residues: CASSHPTGAGYQPQHF. CDR3 DNA: TGTGCCAGCAGCCACCCGACAGGGGCAGGCTATCAGCCCCAGCATTTT.

This chain links TRBV2 with TRBJ2-1; 8 bases map to TRBD2. Germline V gene lookup returns CDR1 SNHLY and CDR2 FYNNEI. The CDR3 has 16 amino acids. With 3 bases clipped from V and 4 bases from J, the junction kept 8 bases outside the gene matches. The CDR3 DNA follows: TGTGCCAGCAGTGATCCGGGAGGGACAATTTACAATGAGCAGTTCTTC. Translating gives CASSDPGGTIYNEQFF.

J is TRBJ1-3 and V is TRBV28, with 7 bases fitting TRBD1. This CDR3 comprises 15 residues. Germline loops: CDR1 MDHEN, CDR2 SYDVKM. The V gene end was trimmed by 2 bases and the J gene end by 8 bases; junction bases not matched to a gene: 9. CDR3 region: CASSLRMTGIDTIYF. In DNA, the CDR3 is TGTGCCAGCAGTTTAAGGATGACAGGGATCGACACCATATATTTT.

The V gene is TRBV21-1, the J gene TRBJ1-3. TRBV21-1 is a recognized pseudogene. The CDR3 totals 16 residues. The DNA of the CDR3 is TGTGCCAGCAGTTCAAAACGGGTGAGCTCTGGAAACACCATATATTTT. Translating gives CASSSKRVSSGNTIYF.

The V and J genes are TRBV4-3 and TRBJ2-1; D perhaps matches TRBD2 (5 bases). The CDR3 contains 13 residues. CDR1 is LGHNA and CDR2 is YSLEER in the germline V gene. V dropped 4 bases and J dropped 8 bases, with 12 bases sitting between them. The CDR3 spells CASSLTAGHEQFF. CDR3 DNA sequence: TGCGCCAGCAGCCTAACCGCGGGTCATGAGCAGTTCTTC.

The genes are TRBV2 and TRBJ2-1; TRBD2 matches 11 bases. V gave up 6 bases and J gave up 4 bases; unmatched junction bases: 5. Germline V gene sequence: CDR1 SNHLY, CDR2 FYNNEI. The CDR3 is made up of 15 amino acids. CDR3 loop: CASSILAGAYNEQFF. The CDR3, as DNA: TGTGCCAGCAGCATACTAGCGGGGGCTTACAATGAGCAGTTCTTC.

This rearrangement joins TRBV14 to TRBJ1-1, with no clear D. Germline V gene sequence: CDR1 SGHDN, CDR2 FVKESK. CDR3 length: 14 amino acids. With 0 bases removed from V and 7 bases from J, the gap between germline ends came to 12 bases. The chain's CDR3 is CASSQDNSQYEAFF. The CDR3 region has the DNA TGTGCCAGCAGCCAAGATAATTCCCAGTATGAAGCTTTCTTT.

The chain carries TRBV4-1 and TRBJ1-5, with 7 bases identical to TRBD1. The germline V gene has CDR1 MGHRA and CDR2 YSYEKL. V was pared by 1 base and J by 6 bases, with 6 bases of the junction left unmatched. This CDR3 is built from 15 residues. CDR3 in amino acids: CASSQGGTAPQPQHF. The CDR3 nucleotides read TGCGCCAGCAGCCAAGGCGGGACAGCCCCTCAGCCCCAGCATTTT.

The V call is TRBV9, the J call TRBJ2-1; 8 positions match TRBD2. CDR3 size: 16 residues. The V and J ends lost 0 bases and 4 bases, in that order; junction bases with no gene match: 6. Germline V CDR1 and CDR2: SGDLS, YYNGEE. The CDR3 DNA is TGTGCCAGCAGCGTAGCCCCGGGACTAGGTTACAATGAGCAGTTCTTC. This codes for CASSVAPGLGYNEQFF.

J is TRBJ2-5 and V is TRBV7-6; D is unresolved. This CDR3 has 13 residues. Trimming shortened V by 5 bases and J by 3 bases, and 10 bases separated the two germline ends. CDR1 is SGHVS and CDR2 is FNYEAQ in the germline V gene. CDR3 sequence reads: CASSIVYKETQYF. The DNA of the CDR3 is TGTGCCAGCAGCATAGTATACAAAGAGACCCAGTACTTC.

This clone was detected only once. This chain connects TRBV4-1 to TRBJ1-2; D unresolved. Per germline, CDR1 MGHRA and CDR2 YSYEKL. V lost 1 base and J lost 7, with 16 bases in between. This CDR3 has 15 amino acids. The CDR3 spells CASSQVPSGGGGYTF. For the CDR3, the DNA is TGCGCCAGCAGCCAAGTCCCGTCCGGAGGTGGTGGCTACACCTTC.

V usage is TRBV19 and J usage is TRBJ1-2, with D maybe TRBD1 (5 bases). The ends were cut back, 3 bases at V and 8 bases at J, with 10 bases in the middle. Germline V gene data show CDR1 as LNHDA and CDR2 as SQIVND (reference sequence). This CDR3 has 12 amino acids. CDR3 amino acids: CASSMPGRGYTF. The CDR3 DNA reads TGTGCCAGTAGTATGCCAGGGCGCGGCTACACCTTC.

The chain couples TRBV5-1 to TRBJ2-3; no reliable D call. This CDR3 has 12 amino acids. CDR1 is SGHRS and CDR2 is YFSETQ in the germline V gene. The V and J ends lost 0 bases and 4 bases respectively, with 3 bases between them. The CDR3: CASSLASDTQYF. The CDR3 DNA sequence: TGCGCCAGCAGCTTGGCCTCAGATACGCAGTATTTT.

Only a few counts were recorded for this clone. The chain joins TRBV5-5 to TRBJ1-2; a possible D gene is TRBD1 (5 bases). V lost 1 base and J lost 1, with 17 bases in between. The CDR3 has 17 residues. Germline V gene lookup returns CDR1 SGHKS and CDR2 YYEKEE (reference sequence). CDR3 sequence reads: CASSLRGRTPFNYGYTF. The CDR3 coding sequence is TGTGCCAGCAGCTTGAGGGGTAGGACACCTTTTAACTATGGCTACACCTTC.

This chain links TRBV29-1 with TRBJ2-1; 7 bases agree with TRBD1. The CDR3 is made up of 14 amino acids. V shed 6 bases, J shed 5 bases, and the junction held 10 bases outside the gene matches. Germline CDR1 SQVTM, CDR2 ANQGSEA. Here the CDR3 DNA reads TGCAGCGTGGCCGACAGGGTGACCCACAATGAGCAGTTCTTC. Amino acid sequence: CSVADRVTHNEQFF.